The TCR beta chain under discussion was sequenced for a study of post-analysis software for immune sequencing data. Overall study results and limits: Patients showed TRBV5-6, TRBV5-1 and TRBV20-1 among five TRBV segments more frequent than in controls.

Unique-molecular-identifier-tagged TCR beta cDNA libraries were used. TCRdb independently ran MiXCR on the PCR reads; one entry per CDR3 protein. The sample records roughly 200,000 distinct CDR3 sequences, 25% to 35% being singletons. A note on this clonotype: No antigen is known for it.

The CDR3 extends over 17 amino acids. The J segment lost 4 bases and the V segment lost 3 bases, leaving 12 bases of the junction unmatched. The germline gives CDR1 LGHDT, CDR2 YNNKEL (reference sequence). The TCR was taken from a girl under 18 with multiple sclerosis. Sequenced sample: blood. The chain links TRBV3-1 to TRBJ1-5; 7 bases are shared with TRBD1. This CDR3 is CASSQGRQGLSNQPQHF. Here the CDR3 DNA reads TGTGCCAGCAGCCAGGGCCGACAGGGCCTATCGAATCAGCCCCAGCATTTT.